The 22 T cell receptor beta chains below were found in one sample sequenced in a study of blood T cell repertoires in COVID-19. Method: immunoSEQ multiplex PCR; TCRdb's copy keeps in-frame clones and lacks some. There are some 250,000 clones in the sample; approximately 85% occur only once, and 1.5% to 2% lies in the top ten. Sequenced material: PBMCs or T cells enriched from blood (not recorded which). These receptors were taken from a woman aged 45-65 years who had recovered from COVID-19.

Concerning this clone: The same CDR3 arises from other DNA sequences in this sample as well. This sequence joins TRBV27 and TRBJ2-1, with 11 nucleotides matching TRBD2. The CDR3 covers 15 residues. Germline V gene lookup returns CDR1 MNHEY and CDR2 SMNVEV (reference sequence). V lost 2 bases, J lost 6 bases, and 3 bases stayed unmatched. CDR3 region: CASSLGLAGGNEQFF. The CDR3 DNA reads as TGTGCCAGCAGTTTAGGGCTAGCGGGAGGCAATGAGCAGTTCTTC.

This clone has just a few counts. DNA for the CDR3: TGTGCCAGCAGTGACGAGGGGGCGGTAAGCAATCAGCCCCAGCATTTT. Translated, it gives CASSDEGAVSNQPQHF. The chain is built from TRBV2 and TRBJ1-5; the match to TRBD1 covers 7 bases. J lost 1 base, V lost 3 bases, and 6 bases had no gene match. Germline values: CDR1 SNHLY, CDR2 FYNNEI. The CDR3 totals 16 residues. The full variable domain, with the rest looked up from reference TRBV2 and TRBJ1-5, is EPEVTQTPSHQVTQMGQEVILRCVPISNHLYFYWYRQILGQKVEFLVSFYNNEISEKSEIFDDQFSVERPDGSNFTLKIRSTKLEDSAMYFCASSDEGAVSNQPQHFGDGTRLSIL.

The chain combines TRBV7-9 with TRBJ1-2; 9 positions match TRBD1. The CDR3 extends over 15 amino acids. Looked up from germline, CDR1 is SEHNR and CDR2 is FQNEAQ (reference sequence). V lost 5 bases to trimming and J lost 6 bases; unmatched junction nucleotides: 10. The CDR3 coding sequence is TGTGCCAGCAGCGAATTAGGGGACAGGGTACATGGCTACACCTTC. Translation: CASSELGDRVHGYTF.

This rearrangement joins TRBV7-3 to TRBJ2-5; TRBD2 might be the D (6 bases). The CDR3 has 13 residues. From germline, CDR1 is SGHTA and CDR2 FQGTGA. Trimming took off 2 bases at V and 7 bases at J, with 11 bases between the two ends. The DNA for the CDR3 is TGTGCCAGCAGCTTACGGGAGCACGGGACCCAGTACTTC. Amino acids: CASSLREHGTQYF.

The chain joins TRBV4-1 to TRBJ2-7, with TRBD2 matching 11 bases. Germline lookup yields CDR1 MGHRA and CDR2 YSYEKL. The CDR3 length is 17 residues. Trimming removed 4 bases from V and 3 bases from J; junction bases left unmatched: 11. CDR3 residues: CASSRVAGGLLDYEQYF. CDR3 DNA sequence: TGCGCCAGCAGCCGGGTAGCGGGAGGGCTCCTGGACTACGAGCAGTACTTC.

This clone was counted only a few times. The chain recombines TRBV7-2 with TRBJ1-1, with 10 nucleotides matching TRBD1. CDR1 and CDR2 (germline): SGHTA, FQGNSA. The length of the CDR3 is 15 residues. V gave up 6 bases and J gave up 6 bases; unmatched junction bases: 10. CDR3: CASRGQGISEAEAFF. CDR3 nucleotides: TGTGCCAGCAGGGGACAGGGGATTTCGGAGGCTGAAGCTTTCTTT.

V and J are TRBV19 and TRBJ1-2; D unresolved. Germline V gene data show CDR1 as LNHDA and CDR2 as SQIVND (reference sequence). CDR3 length: 13 residues. The V and J ends lost 1 base and 5 bases respectively, with 8 bases between them. The CDR3 sequence: CASSIAGFYGYTF. CDR3 DNA: TGTGCCAGTAGTATAGCCGGGTTTTATGGCTACACCTTC.

As to this clone: Other DNA sequences in the same sample also yield this CDR3. The CDR3 DNA is TGTGCCAGCAGTTCTACAGGGAACTATGGCTACACCTTC. It yields the protein CASSSTGNYGYTF. V is TRBV12-3 or TRBV12-4 and J is TRBJ1-2; the D gene is possibly TRBD1 (6 bases). The CDR3 has 13 amino acids. Trimming removed 4 bases from V and 2 bases from J, with 8 bases in between.

V gene TRBV18 combines with J gene TRBJ1-1; 8 bases line up with TRBD1. Per germline, CDR1 KGHSH and CDR2 LQKENI. The CDR3 loop spans 14 amino acids. V lost 3 bases to trimming and J lost 4 bases; unmatched junction nucleotides: 4. Here the CDR3 reads CASSPTGGGTEAFF. DNA for the CDR3: TGTGCCAGCTCACCCACAGGGGGGGGCACTGAAGCTTTCTTT.

The chain combines TRBV7-6 with TRBJ2-7; 8 bases are a match to TRBD2. Per germline, CDR1 SGHVS and CDR2 FNYEAQ. The CDR3 length is 16 residues. Losses at the gene ends were 1 base for V and 5 bases for J; bases not matched to a gene: 10. CDR3 residues: CASSLGGGRLLDEQYF. CDR3 in DNA: TGTGCCAGCAGCTTAGGGGGCGGGAGGCTCCTGGACGAGCAGTACTTC.

J is TRBJ2-7 and V is TRBV7-9, with 7 bases lining up with TRBD1. The ends lost 5 bases at V and 2 bases at J; junction bases unmatched: 9. In germline, CDR1 is SEHNR, CDR2 FQNEAQ (reference sequence). The CDR3 extends over 15 amino acids. The CDR3 loop reads CASSTRQGTAYEQYF. Here the CDR3 DNA reads TGTGCCAGCAGCACCCGACAGGGAACCGCCTACGAGCAGTACTTC.

The chain uses TRBV19 and TRBJ1-5, with 9 bases matching TRBD1. The CDR3 is made up of 20 amino acids. Per germline, CDR1 LNHDA and CDR2 SQIVND (reference sequence). The J segment lost 0 bases and the V segment lost 6 bases, leaving 18 bases of the junction unmatched. CDR3 sequence reads: CASRVTPRTGEGISNQPQHF. CDR3 coding DNA: TGTGCCAGTAGGGTAACCCCTAGGACAGGGGAAGGAATTAGCAATCAGCCCCAGCATTTT.

This clone was picked up one time. The chain combines TRBV6-6 with TRBJ2-5; D is uncertain. This CDR3 spans 13 amino acids. Germline V gene data show CDR1 as MNHNY and CDR2 as SVGAGI (reference sequence). V was pared by 4 bases and J by 1 base, with 7 bases between. The CDR3 nucleotides read TGTGCCAGCAGTTCCCAGATCCAAGAGACCCAGTACTTC. Protein: CASSSQIQETQYF.

This clone appeared a few times. The V and J genes are TRBV5-1 and TRBJ1-1; 7 bases agree with TRBD1. CDR3 length: 14 residues. Germline V CDR1 and CDR2: SGHRS, YFSETQ. Unmatched junction bases numbered 9, after V lost 4 bases and J lost 6 bases. This chain's CDR3 is CASSADRSISEAFF. In DNA form, the CDR3 reads TGCGCCAGCAGCGCGGACAGGTCTATCTCTGAAGCTTTCTTT.

The chain couples TRBV5-6 to TRBJ2-7; TRBD2 might be the D (5 bases). Between the trimmed V and J ends, which lost 4 bases and 6 bases, there was a span of 20 bases. This CDR3 has 15 residues. Germline loops: CDR1 SGHDT, CDR2 YYEEEE. The CDR3 is CASSVGAGSPSEQYF. DNA for the CDR3: TGTGCCAGCAGCGTGGGAGCCGGGTCCCCATCCGAGCAGTACTTC.

The chain is built from TRBV29-1 and TRBJ2-3; 13 nucleotides line up with TRBD2. Unmatched junction bases numbered 7, after V lost 0 bases and J lost 4 bases. The CDR3 has 17 residues. CDR1 is SQVTM, CDR2 ANQGSEA, per germline. This CDR3 is CSVEDELAGGESDTQYF. CDR3 bases: TGCAGCGTTGAAGATGAACTAGCGGGAGGGGAGTCAGATACGCAGTATTTT.

V is TRBV24-1 and J is TRBJ2-3; no clear D gene. The V end was cut by 2 bases, the J end by 6 bases, with 8 bases between. Germline values: CDR1 KGHDR, CDR2 SFDVKD. This CDR3 region has 13 residues. The chain's CDR3 is CATSDSQWDTQYF. The CDR3 nucleotides read TGTGCCACCAGTGATTCTCAGTGGGATACGCAGTATTTT.

This chain links TRBV6-6 with TRBJ2-1, with D tentatively TRBD2 (7 bases). Looked up from germline, CDR1 is MNHNY and CDR2 is SVGAGI (reference sequence). The CDR3 contains 16 residues. Trimming removed 6 bases at V and 1 base at J, with 16 bases between. The CDR3 is CASRRGRGRSYNEQFF. CDR3 in DNA: TGTGCCAGCAGAAGGGGGAGGGGAAGATCCTACAATGAGCAGTTCTTC.

Turning to this clone: Within the sample, other DNA sequences also encode this same CDR3. The DNA of the CDR3 is TGTGCCAGCAGCCTCGGGACAGGGAACTACGAGCAGTACTTC. This sequence encodes CASSLGTGNYEQYF. The V and J genes are TRBV7-9 and TRBJ2-7; 9 nucleotides agree with TRBD1. The junction had 5 bases not matched to a gene; V was cut back by 5 bases and J by 3 bases. In germline, CDR1 is SEHNR, CDR2 FQNEAQ (reference sequence). The CDR3 length is 14 residues.

This sequence joins TRBV9 and TRBJ2-2; 10 bases match TRBD2. The germline V gene has CDR1 SGDLS and CDR2 YYNGEE. V gave up 0 bases and J gave up 6 bases; unmatched junction bases: 5. This CDR3 is built from 16 residues. This CDR3 reads CASSVGLAGAPGELFF. The CDR3, as DNA: TGTGCCAGCAGCGTAGGTCTAGCGGGAGCCCCCGGGGAGCTGTTTTTT.

This clone showed up just once. The gene calls are TRBV18 and TRBJ1-1, with 8 nucleotides matching TRBD1. The ends lost 5 bases at V and 1 base at J; junction bases unmatched: 6. This CDR3 is 15 amino acids long. The germline CDR1 and CDR2 sequences are KGHSH and LQKENI. The DNA of the CDR3 is TGTGCCAGCTCATTTGCCGGGACAGGGAACACTGAAGCTTTCTTT. The encoded protein is CASSFAGTGNTEAFF.

This sequence joins TRBV5-4 and TRBJ2-1; D unresolved. The CDR3 covers 13 residues. Trimming removed 2 bases at V and 7 bases at J, with 10 bases between. Germline values: CDR1 SGHNT, CDR2 YYREEE (reference sequence). The CDR3 DNA is TGTGCCAGCAGCTTCGACTTCGGAAATGAGCAGTTCTTC. This translates into CASSFDFGNEQFF.